This is a list of T cell receptor beta chains from one sample in a study of CD8 T cells in acute hepatitis C reinfection. Method: immunoSEQ multiplex PCR; TCRdb's copy keeps in-frame clones and lacks some. The data contain about 38,000 clones, approximately 90% of them seen just once; the ten biggest clones take up more than 0.4%. Sequenced: naive CD8+ T cells from PBMCs. These receptors were obtained from a man in his thirties or forties with chronic hepatitis C. CDR3s include the opening cysteine and the closing phenylalanine or tryptophan. The order of the fields is CDR3 DNA, CDR3 protein, J gene, V gene, CDR3 length, D gene, clone size. A D gene is named only where the DNA matches it firmly. Clone size is given for some rows only: seen once, a few or many times, or a class if the clone is expanded.

CDR3nt: TGTGCCAGTACTTCTTTGGGTAAGCCCCAGCATTTT; CDR3aa: CASTSLGKPQHF; j_gene: TRBJ1-5; v_gene: TRBV19; len: 12; d_gene: .; abundance: few
CDR3nt: TGTGCCAGCAGTTTCCTTGCAGCAGACGAGCAGTACTTC; CDR3aa: CASSFLAADEQYF; j_gene: TRBJ2-7; v_gene: TRBV27; len: 13; d_gene: .; abundance: .
CDR3nt: TGTGCCAGTAGTATTGGAGCAGGGGGCACCTACGAGCAGTACTTC; CDR3aa: CASSIGAGGTYEQYF; j_gene: TRBJ2-7; v_gene: TRBV19; len: 15; d_gene: TRBD1; abundance: few
CDR3nt: TGTGCCAGCAGTGGGTTAATCACTGAAGCTTTCTTT; CDR3aa: CASSGLITEAFF; j_gene: TRBJ1-1; v_gene: TRBV5-6; len: 12; d_gene: .; abundance: .
CDR3nt: TGTGCCAGCAGCTTGGTCACTAACTCCTACAATGAGCAGTTCTTC; CDR3aa: CASSLVTNSYNEQFF; j_gene: TRBJ2-1; v_gene: TRBV5-8; len: 15; d_gene: .; abundance: .
CDR3nt: TGTGCCAGCAGCGCGCAGACAGGGAAGAACTATGGCTACACCTTC; CDR3aa: CASSAQTGKNYGYTF; j_gene: TRBJ1-2; v_gene: TRBV9; len: 15; d_gene: TRBD1; abundance: .
CDR3nt: TGTGCCAGCAGCATAGGCGGGACAGTAAGCACAGATACGCAGTATTTT; CDR3aa: CASSIGGTVSTDTQYF; j_gene: TRBJ2-3; v_gene: TRBV13; len: 16; d_gene: .; abundance: .
CDR3nt: TGTGCCAGCAGCTACCTAGCGGGAGCCTACAATGAGCAGTTCTTC; CDR3aa: CASSYLAGAYNEQFF; j_gene: TRBJ2-1; v_gene: TRBV7-6; len: 15; d_gene: TRBD2; abundance: .
CDR3nt: TGTGCCAGCAGCGACGGGACAGAGGGGGGTCTGACCCAGCATTTT; CDR3aa: CASSDGTEGGLTQHF; j_gene: TRBJ1-5; v_gene: TRBV9; len: 15; d_gene: TRBD1; abundance: .
CDR3nt: TGTGCCAGCAGTTTATCGCCTAGCGGGAGTTACAATGAGCAGTTCTTC; CDR3aa: CASSLSPSGSYNEQFF; j_gene: TRBJ2-1; v_gene: TRBV27; len: 16; d_gene: TRBD2; abundance: .
CDR3nt: TGTGCCAGCAGCCCAGGGACAGGGATCACAGATACGCAGTATTTT; CDR3aa: CASSPGTGITDTQYF; j_gene: TRBJ2-3; v_gene: TRBV7-9; len: 15; d_gene: TRBD1; abundance: .
CDR3nt: TGTGCCAGCAGTTATACCGGGACAGCCAACACTGAAGCTTTCTTT; CDR3aa: CASSYTGTANTEAFF; j_gene: TRBJ1-1; v_gene: TRBV5-4; len: 15; d_gene: TRBD1; abundance: few
CDR3nt: TGTGCCAGCAGCCTGGGCGAGACCCAGTACTTC; CDR3aa: CASSLGETQYF; j_gene: TRBJ2-5; v_gene: TRBV25-1; len: 11; d_gene: .; abundance: .
CDR3nt: TGTGCCAGCAGCGCGTGGACCGACCACTACGAGCAGTACTTC; CDR3aa: CASSAWTDHYEQYF; j_gene: TRBJ2-7; v_gene: TRBV9; len: 14; d_gene: .; abundance: .
CDR3nt: TGTGCCAGCAGCTTTCCCGAACTAGCGGGGGTTGAGCAGTTCTTC; CDR3aa: CASSFPELAGVEQFF; j_gene: TRBJ2-1; v_gene: TRBV7-9; len: 15; d_gene: TRBD2; abundance: .
CDR3nt: TGTGCCAGCAGCTTAATAGACTATGGCTACACCTTC; CDR3aa: CASSLIDYGYTF; j_gene: TRBJ1-2; v_gene: TRBV7-9; len: 12; d_gene: .; abundance: once
CDR3nt: TGTGCCATCAGGGAGAGAGACACAGGGGACTCCTACAATGAGCAGTTCTTC; CDR3aa: CAIRERDTGDSYNEQFF; j_gene: TRBJ2-1; v_gene: TRBV10-3; len: 17; d_gene: TRBD1; abundance: .
CDR3nt: TGTGCCAGCAGCTTAGCGATGGGGGAGCGCAACGAGCAGTACTTC; CDR3aa: CASSLAMGERNEQYF; j_gene: TRBJ2-7; v_gene: TRBV7-6; len: 15; d_gene: .; abundance: .
CDR3nt: TGTGCCAGCTCACCCGGGGGATCTAACTATGGCTACACCTTC; CDR3aa: CASSPGGSNYGYTF; j_gene: TRBJ1-2; v_gene: TRBV18; len: 14; d_gene: .; abundance: .
CDR3nt: TGTGCCAGCAGTCCCAACAGGGGTTGGGGCAATCAGCCCCAGCATTTT; CDR3aa: CASSPNRGWGNQPQHF; j_gene: TRBJ1-5; v_gene: TRBV27; len: 16; d_gene: TRBD1; abundance: .
CDR3nt: TGCGCCAGCAGCACCCTCGACAGGGACTACAATGAGCAGTTCTTC; CDR3aa: CASSTLDRDYNEQFF; j_gene: TRBJ2-1; v_gene: TRBV5-1; len: 15; d_gene: TRBD1; abundance: once
CDR3nt: TGTGCCAGCAGTTACCGTGGGAGGGTTCAGTCTGAAAAACTGTTTTTT; CDR3aa: CASSYRGRVQSEKLFF; j_gene: TRBJ1-4; v_gene: TRBV7-8; len: 16; d_gene: .; abundance: .
CDR3nt: TGTGCCAGCAGTGAAGGGGGCTACTACCAAGAGACCCAGTACTTC; CDR3aa: CASSEGGYYQETQYF; j_gene: TRBJ2-5; v_gene: TRBV6-1; len: 15; d_gene: .; abundance: .
CDR3nt: TGTGCCAGCAGTGAATACTACGACGGGAGCCTCGGAAACACCATATATTTT; CDR3aa: CASSEYYDGSLGNTIYF; j_gene: TRBJ1-3; v_gene: TRBV6-1; len: 17; d_gene: .; abundance: .
CDR3nt: TGTGCCAGCAGCTTGGGGTCGGGGACAGGCCCTTATGGCTACACCTTC; CDR3aa: CASSLGSGTGPYGYTF; j_gene: TRBJ1-2; v_gene: TRBV13; len: 16; d_gene: TRBD1; abundance: .
CDR3nt: TGTGCCAGTAGGAACCGTGCAGCAGGGACCGGGGAGACCCAGTACTTC; CDR3aa: CASRNRAAGTGETQYF; j_gene: TRBJ2-5; v_gene: TRBV19; len: 16; d_gene: .; abundance: .
CDR3nt: TGCGCCAGCAGCCCCAATAGGCCAGATTACGAGCAGTACTTC; CDR3aa: CASSPNRPDYEQYF; j_gene: TRBJ2-7; v_gene: TRBV4-1; len: 14; d_gene: .; abundance: .
CDR3nt: TGTGCCAGCAGTTTATCCCCCAGGTACGAGCAGTACTTC; CDR3aa: CASSLSPRYEQYF; j_gene: TRBJ2-7; v_gene: TRBV27; len: 13; d_gene: .; abundance: .
CDR3nt: TGTGCCTGGACAGGGGATAATTCACCCCTCCACTTT; CDR3aa: CAWTGDNSPLHF; j_gene: TRBJ1-6; v_gene: TRBV30; len: 12; d_gene: .; abundance: once
CDR3nt: TGTGCCAGCAGGGCGGGACAACTGAACACTGAAGCTTTCTTT; CDR3aa: CASRAGQLNTEAFF; j_gene: TRBJ1-1; v_gene: TRBV2; len: 14; d_gene: .; abundance: .
CDR3nt: TGCAGCGTAACCGGGACAGGGATTTCAGAGACCCAGTACTTC; CDR3aa: CSVTGTGISETQYF; j_gene: TRBJ2-5; v_gene: TRBV29-1; len: 14; d_gene: TRBD1; abundance: .
CDR3nt: TGCAGCGGTTTTCTTGACAGCGGGGGCTACGAGCAGTACTTC; CDR3aa: CSGFLDSGGYEQYF; j_gene: TRBJ2-7; v_gene: TRBV29-1; len: 14; d_gene: TRBD2; abundance: .
CDR3nt: TGTGCCAGCAGTGAAGCGACAGGGATGAACACTGAAGCTTTCTTT; CDR3aa: CASSEATGMNTEAFF; j_gene: TRBJ1-1; v_gene: TRBV6-1; len: 15; d_gene: TRBD1; abundance: .
CDR3nt: TGTGCCAGTAGTGAAGGGGGATCCGGGGAGCTGTTTTTT; CDR3aa: CASSEGGSGELFF; j_gene: TRBJ2-2; v_gene: TRBV19; len: 13; d_gene: .; abundance: .
CDR3nt: TGTGCCAGTAACACACTAGGTGGGGCCCAGTACTTC; CDR3aa: CASNTLGGAQYF; j_gene: TRBJ2-5; v_gene: TRBV19; len: 12; d_gene: .; abundance: once
CDR3nt: TGTGCCAGCAGCACCGGGACCGACAATGAGCAGTTCTTC; CDR3aa: CASSTGTDNEQFF; j_gene: TRBJ2-1; v_gene: TRBV13; len: 13; d_gene: .; abundance: .
CDR3nt: TGTGCCAGCAGCTTAGGCGAGGCGGGTCTTACAGATACGCAGTATTTT; CDR3aa: CASSLGEAGLTDTQYF; j_gene: TRBJ2-3; v_gene: TRBV13; len: 16; d_gene: .; abundance: .
CDR3nt: TGTGCCAGCAGTTTAATCTCCGGGGAGCTGTTTTTT; CDR3aa: CASSLISGELFF; j_gene: TRBJ2-2; v_gene: TRBV27; len: 12; d_gene: .; abundance: .
CDR3nt: TGCGCCAGCAGCCAAGATTCGGGGGAAATATCGGGTTCACCCCTCCACTTT; CDR3aa: CASSQDSGEISGSPLHF; j_gene: TRBJ1-6; v_gene: TRBV4-1; len: 17; d_gene: .; abundance: .
CDR3nt: TGTGCCAGCAGCTTAGACCCCGAGCGCACAGATACGCAGTATTTT; CDR3aa: CASSLDPERTDTQYF; j_gene: TRBJ2-3; v_gene: TRBV7-6; len: 15; d_gene: .; abundance: .
CDR3nt: TGCAGTGCGAGGGGGGACACTGAAGCTTTCTTT; CDR3aa: CSARGDTEAFF; j_gene: TRBJ1-1; v_gene: TRBV20-1; len: 11; d_gene: .; abundance: .
CDR3nt: TGTGCCTGGGCACTAGCGGGCACCTACGAGCAGTACTTC; CDR3aa: CAWALAGTYEQYF; j_gene: TRBJ2-7; v_gene: TRBV30; len: 13; d_gene: TRBD2; abundance: .
CDR3nt: TGTGCCAGCAGCCTGGGACACACCACATGGGACGAGCAGTACTTC; CDR3aa: CASSLGHTTWDEQYF; j_gene: TRBJ2-7; v_gene: TRBV7-8; len: 15; d_gene: .; abundance: .
CDR3nt: TGTGCCAGTCGCCCAACTAGCGGCCTAGTCGAGCAGTACTTC; CDR3aa: CASRPTSGLVEQYF; j_gene: TRBJ2-7; v_gene: TRBV19; len: 14; d_gene: TRBD2; abundance: .
CDR3nt: TGTGCCAGCAAAGCTTTCGATGAGCAGTTCTTC; CDR3aa: CASKAFDEQFF; j_gene: TRBJ2-1; v_gene: TRBV2; len: 11; d_gene: .; abundance: .